The 17 T cell receptor beta chains reported below all come from one sample, sequenced in a study of cytomegalovirus exposure and HLA in healthy donors. Primers included in the PCR were 60 Vbeta and 13 Jbeta primers. The assay was immunoSEQ multiplex PCR, and TCRdb's table has in-frame clones only and misses some. The data hold 95,000 to 150,000 clones, with roughly four fifths observed a single time. The sequencing sample was made of PBMCs. Receptors were obtained from a man aged 50 to 59 in good health and CMV-seronegative.

On this clone itself: The same CDR3 also results from other DNA sequences found in this sample. The genes are TRBV7-9 and TRBJ1-3; 7 bases align to TRBD1. The germline gives CDR1 SEHNR, CDR2 FQNEAQ (reference sequence). Unmatched junction bases numbered 0, after V lost 3 bases and J lost 4 bases. There are 13 residues in the CDR3. CDR3 sequence reads: CASSLDRGNTIYF. The CDR3 DNA sequence: TGTGCCAGCAGCTTGGACAGGGGAAACACCATATATTTT.

The chain employs TRBV7-2 and TRBJ2-7, with D possibly matching TRBD2 (5 bases). V lost 4 bases, J lost 2 bases, and 12 bases lay in between. CDR1 is SGHTA, CDR2 FQGNSA, per germline. The CDR3 is 14 amino acids. The CDR3 nucleotides are TGTGCCAGCAGCTCCGGACTGGTTACCTACGAGCAGTACTTC. It specifies CASSSGLVTYEQYF.

The chain recombines TRBV5-8 with TRBJ1-1; D uncertain. Between the trimmed V and J ends, which lost 2 bases and 2 bases, there was a span of 4 bases. This CDR3 is built from 12 residues. Germline V gene lookup returns CDR1 SGHTS and CDR2 YDEGEE. This CDR3 is CASSFINTEAFF. For the CDR3, the DNA is TGTGCCAGCAGCTTCATCAACACTGAAGCTTTCTTT.

The chain carries TRBV5-4 and TRBJ2-3; 9 bases are a match to TRBD1. The junction had 14 bases not matched to a gene; V was cut back by 6 bases and J by 6 bases. Germline values: CDR1 SGHNT, CDR2 YYREEE (reference sequence). CDR3 size: 16 residues. The CDR3 spells CASKERGQGSGDTQYF. In DNA form, the CDR3 reads TGTGCCAGCAAGGAACGGGGACAGGGATCGGGGGATACGCAGTATTTT.

The genes are TRBV6-1 and TRBJ1-1; D may be TRBD1 (5 bases). The CDR3 contains 15 residues. Germline lookup yields CDR1 MNHNS and CDR2 SASEGT. V dropped 4 bases and J dropped 8 bases, with 20 bases sitting between them. This CDR3 is CASSATQGRSSEAFF. The CDR3 region has the DNA TGTGCCAGCAGTGCCACCCAGGGAAGGAGTTCCGAAGCTTTCTTT.

The chain links TRBV7-6 to TRBJ1-5; D perhaps matches TRBD1 (5 bases). Per the germline V gene, CDR1 is SGHVS and CDR2 is FNYEAQ. The CDR3 runs to 13 residues. V was trimmed by 5 bases and J by 3 bases, leaving 8 bases between them. The CDR3 DNA reads TGTGCCAGCAGCACCAGGGACAATCAGCCCCAGCATTTT. It yields the protein CASSTRDNQPQHF.

This clone was observed a handful of times. This sequence joins TRBV19 and TRBJ1-6; D is unresolved. Germline V lookup: CDR1 LNHDA, CDR2 SQIVND (reference sequence). This CDR3 has 13 residues. V shed 8 bases and J shed 10 bases, with 15 bases lying between them. CDR3 region: CASSEGSYSPLHF. DNA for the CDR3: TGTGCCAGTTCAGAGGGTTCGTACTCACCCCTCCACTTT. The full variable domain, rest sourced from reference TRBV19 and TRBJ1-6, is DGGITQSPKYLFRKEGQNVTLSCEQNLNHDAMYWYRQDPGQGLRLIYYSQIVNDFQKGDIAEGYSVSREKKESFPLTVTSAQKNPTAFYLCASSEGSYSPLHFGNGTRLTVT.

This clone was observed a handful of times. V gene TRBV28 combines with J gene TRBJ1-5; perhaps TRBD1 as D (6 bases). The CDR3 spans 15 residues. Trimming removed 3 bases from V and 4 bases from J, with 13 bases in between. Germline V gene lookup returns CDR1 MDHEN and CDR2 SYDVKM. The CDR3 DNA follows: TGTGCCAGCAGTTTGGTACAGGGAGCTAATCAGCCCCAGCATTTT. It translates to CASSLVQGANQPQHF.

This clone showed up just a few times. V usage is TRBV5-6 and J usage is TRBJ2-7; TRBD2 matches 15 bases. CDR3 length equals 18 residues. Trimming at V came to 1 base and at J to 2 bases, leaving 7 bases not matched to a gene. Germline CDR1 is SGHDT and CDR2 is YYEEEE. CDR3 DNA: TGTGCCAGCAGCTTGAGGACTAGCGGGGGGGCCAGGACCTACGAGCAGTACGTC. This translates into CASSLRTSGGARTYEQYV.

This sequence joins TRBV18 and TRBJ1-1; D unresolved. CDR3 size: 14 residues. CDR1 KGHSH and CDR2 LQKENI come from the germline V gene. V was clipped by 3 bases and J by 0 bases, with 8 bases between them. The CDR3 DNA follows: TGTGCCAGCTCACCGGTGGCGGTGAACACTGAAGCTTTCTTT. This sequence encodes CASSPVAVNTEAFF.

This chain connects TRBV30 to TRBJ1-6; D gene unclear. The germline V and J ends were trimmed by 6 bases and 0 bases, with 12 bases remaining between them. CDR1 is GTSNPN and CDR2 is SVGIG in the germline V gene (reference sequence). The CDR3 is 15 residues long. CDR3 in amino acids: CACKVGSSYNSPLHF. CDR3 coding DNA: TGTGCCTGCAAGGTCGGGAGCTCCTATAATTCACCCCTCCACTTT.

The V call is TRBV7-8, the J call TRBJ1-1; a possible D gene is TRBD1 (5 bases). Germline loops: CDR1 SGHVS, CDR2 FQNEAQ. This CDR3 spans 14 amino acids. The V end lost 6 bases, the J end lost 3 bases, and 14 bases lay between the germline ends. The CDR3 nucleotides are TGTGCCAGCAGAGCCAGGGTTACGGACACTGAAGCTTTCTTT. Its translation is CASRARVTDTEAFF.

This chain links TRBV9 with TRBJ1-2; no reliable D call. This CDR3 comprises 15 residues. The germline gives CDR1 SGDLS, CDR2 YYNGEE. V shed 3 bases and J shed 4 bases, with 16 bases lying between them. The CDR3 spells CASSGGPQRTYGYTF. CDR3 DNA: TGTGCCAGCAGCGGAGGGCCACAACGGACCTATGGCTACACCTTC.

This chain uses TRBV7-2 with TRBJ2-5; a weak D match, TRBD2 (5 bases). In germline, CDR1 is SGHTA, CDR2 FQGNSA. This CDR3 comprises 12 residues. The V end lost 0 bases, the J end lost 8 bases, and 7 bases lay between the germline ends. CDR3 nucleotide sequence: TGTGCCAGCAGCTTAGCGGCGGGCACCCAGTACTTC. Encoded protein: CASSLAAGTQYF.

V gene TRBV28 combines with J gene TRBJ2-3; 10 bases align to TRBD2. Germline CDR1 is MDHEN and CDR2 is SYDVKM. V lost 3 bases, J lost 1 base, and 16 bases stayed unmatched. The CDR3 has 20 amino acids. The CDR3 nucleotides are TGTGCCAGCAGTTTCCCCCCAGCGGGGGGGCTTTTTAGGCGCACAGATACGCAGTATTTT. It translates to CASSFPPAGGLFRRTDTQYF.

The chain has TRBV5-8 and TRBJ2-3; a weak D match, TRBD1 (5 bases). The V and J ends lost 2 bases and 4 bases respectively, with 11 bases between them. Looked up from germline, CDR1 is SGHTS and CDR2 is YDEGEE. The CDR3 loop spans 14 amino acids. The CDR3 DNA reads as TGTGCCAGCAGCTTTCGTAGGGGCCCAGATACGCAGTATTTT. Translating it yields CASSFRRGPDTQYF.

V and J are TRBV29-1 and TRBJ1-4, with TRBD1 as a possible D gene (6 bases). The length of the CDR3 is 12 residues. Germline CDR1 is SQVTM and CDR2 is ANQGSEA. The chain's CDR3 is CSVGAPNEKLFF. The CDR3 nucleotides are TGCAGTGTGGGGGCCCCTAATGAAAAACTGTTTTTT. The full variable domain, in which reference TRBV29-1 and TRBJ1-4 provide the parts outside the CDR3, is SAVISQKPSRDICQRGTSLTIQCQVDSQVTMMFWYRQQPGQSLTLIATANQGSEATYESGFVIDKFPISRPNLTFSTLTVSNMSPEDSSIYLCSVGAPNEKLFFGSGTQLSVL.